Below, 18 T cell receptor beta chains from the same sample are listed, as sequenced in a study of blood T cell repertoires in COVID-19. Clones were read by immunoSEQ multiplex PCR, and TCRdb kept only the in-frame ones, dropping some. The table lists approximately 220,000 clones, roughly nine tenths of them singletons, with about 4% in the top ten. The sample taken for sequencing was PBMCs or T cells enriched from blood (not recorded which). These receptors were collected from a woman aged 25 to 39 with acute COVID-19.

The chain has TRBV3-1 (or the pseudogene TRBV3-2) and TRBJ2-5; 7 bases match TRBD2. The length of the CDR3 is 19 residues. The germline CDR1 and CDR2 sequences are LGHDT and YNNKEL (reference sequence). J was trimmed by 0 bases and V by 1 base; bases with no gene match: 14. CDR3 sequence reads: CASSQVYGTKGRNQETQYF. In nucleotides, the CDR3 is TGTGCCAGCAGCCAAGTGTATGGGACTAAGGGCAGGAACCAAGAGACCCAGTACTTC.

This chain connects TRBV3-1 (or the pseudogene TRBV3-2) to TRBJ1-3, with D hard to call. This CDR3 comprises 13 residues. Trimming took off 8 bases at V and 0 bases at J, with 8 bases between the two ends. Germline V gene lookup returns CDR1 LGHDT and CDR2 YNNKEL (reference sequence). CDR3 nucleotides: TGTGCCAGCTCCTCACTCTCTGGAAACACCATATATTTT. Translating it yields CASSSLSGNTIYF.

J is TRBJ2-3 and V is TRBV6-4; 10 nucleotides line up with TRBD2. Per the germline V gene, CDR1 is MRHNA and CDR2 is SNTAGT. The CDR3 totals 14 residues. With V trimmed by 3 bases and J by 6 bases, 3 bases remained unmatched. The DNA of the CDR3 is TGTGCCAGCAGTGAGAGCGGGGGGGCGGATACGCAGTATTTT. Amino acid sequence: CASSESGGADTQYF.

The V call is TRBV2, the J call TRBJ1-2, with 7 bases matching TRBD1. With V trimmed by 2 bases and J by 6 bases, 15 bases remained unmatched. The V gene's germline CDR1 is SNHLY and CDR2 FYNNEI. The CDR3 loop spans 17 amino acids. The CDR3 is CASSEKGGGRDGDGYTF. The CDR3 bases are TGTGCCAGCAGTGAAAAAGGGGGCGGACGGGATGGCGATGGCTACACCTTC. Variable domain in full (rest from reference TRBV2 and TRBJ1-2): EPEVTQTPSHQVTQMGQEVILRCVPISNHLYFYWYRQILGQKVEFLVSFYNNEISEKSEIFDDQFSVERPDGSNFTLKIRSTKLEDSAMYFCASSEKGGGRDGDGYTFGSGTRLTVV.

V gene TRBV27 combines with J gene TRBJ2-7, with a tentative D call TRBD1 (6 bases). The germline CDR1 and CDR2 sequences are MNHEY and SMNVEV (reference sequence). The CDR3 extends over 16 amino acids. V dropped 0 bases and J dropped 1 base, with 13 bases sitting between them. CDR3 nucleotide sequence: TGTGCCAGCAGTTTATCTGGGCAGGGGCCTTCCTACGAGCAGTACTTC. Protein sequence: CASSLSGQGPSYEQYF.

This rearrangement joins TRBV11-2 to TRBJ1-4; a possible D gene is TRBD1 (5 bases). This CDR3 has 15 amino acids. The germline V gene encodes CDR1 SGHAT and CDR2 FQNNGV. Between the trimmed V and J ends, which lost 2 bases and 8 bases, there was a span of 15 bases. The CDR3 sequence: CASSLLGGGGEKLFF. CDR3 sequence (DNA): TGTGCCAGCAGCTTATTGGGGGGAGGAGGCGAAAAACTGTTTTTT.

This clone has only one observation. This chain joins TRBV6-2 or TRBV6-3 and TRBJ2-2, with D uncertain. Looked up from germline, CDR1 is MNHEY and CDR2 is SVGEGT. The CDR3 contains 13 residues. Trimming took 6 bases from V and 4 from J, leaving 9 bases between them. The CDR3 region is CASSLLGTGELFF. The CDR3 DNA sequence: TGTGCCAGCAGCCTGCTCGGCACCGGGGAGCTGTTTTTT.

The CDR3 DNA reads as TGTGCCAGCAGCCAACTCCTGGCAGTCACTGAAGCTTTCTTT. Translation: CASSQLLAVTEAFF. V is TRBV16 and J is TRBJ1-1; no definite D call. The CDR3 runs 14 residues. V lost 2 bases and J 4 bases, leaving 11 bases between the germline ends. From germline, CDR1 is KGHSY and CDR2 FQNENV. The full variable domain, in which reference TRBV16 and TRBJ1-1 provide the parts outside the CDR3, is GEEVAQTPKHLVRGEGQKAKLYCAPIKGHSYVFWYQQVLKNEFKFLISFQNENVFDETGMPKERFSAKCLPNSPCSLEIQATKLEDSAVYFCASSQLLAVTEAFFGQGTRLTVV.

The chain joins TRBV7-9 to TRBJ1-2; D unresolved. Per germline, CDR1 SEHNR and CDR2 FQNEAQ (reference sequence). Trimming took off 4 bases at V and 4 bases at J, with 7 bases between the two ends. The CDR3 contains 12 residues. The CDR3 protein is CASSSEGYGYTF. CDR3 DNA sequence: TGTGCCAGCAGCTCCGAGGGCTATGGCTACACCTTC.

This clone came up once. The J gene is TRBJ2-7, the V gene TRBV11-2; D might be TRBD2 (5 bases). The CDR3 loop spans 13 amino acids. V was clipped by 3 bases and J by 7 bases, with 13 bases between them. In germline, CDR1 is SGHAT, CDR2 FQNNGV. The DNA of the CDR3 is TGTGCCAGCAGCTTGGCCAGGTCGGGGGAGCAGTACTTC. This translates into CASSLARSGEQYF. Looking up the rest from reference TRBV11-2 and TRBJ2-7 gives the full variable domain: EAGVAQSPRYKIIEKRQSVAFWCNPISGHATLYWYQQILGQGPKLLIQFQNNGVVDDSQLPKDRFSAERLKGVDSTLKIQPAKLEDSAVYLCASSLARSGEQYFGPGTRLTVT.

The chain couples TRBV2 to TRBJ1-4; the D is unclear. The length of the CDR3 is 13 residues. V lost 8 bases, J lost 0 bases, and 7 bases lay in between. Germline lookup yields CDR1 SNHLY and CDR2 FYNNEI. CDR3 loop: CASQISTNEKLFF. CDR3 nucleotide sequence: TGTGCCAGCCAAATTTCAACTAATGAAAAACTGTTTTTT.

The chain recombines TRBV10-1 with TRBJ2-3, with unresolved D. The CDR3 is 14 amino acids. From germline, CDR1 is WNHNN and CDR2 SYGVQD (reference sequence). Between the trimmed V and J ends, which lost 4 bases and 2 bases, there was a span of 10 bases. The CDR3 spells CASSGQISTDTQYF. CDR3 sequence (DNA): TGCGCCAGCAGTGGGCAGATCTCCACAGATACGCAGTATTTT.

This sequence joins TRBV27 and TRBJ1-1, with 9 bases identical to TRBD1. Trimming at V came to 6 bases and at J to 5 bases, leaving 19 bases not matched to a gene. CDR3 length: 18 amino acids. Germline V gives CDR1 MNHEY, CDR2 SMNVEV (reference sequence). The CDR3, as DNA: TGTGCCAGCAGGACCACTAAAGGGACAGGGCAAAGTCGGACTGAAGCTTTCTTT. It translates to CASRTTKGTGQSRTEAFF.

The J gene is TRBJ1-2, the V gene TRBV7-8, with D unresolved. V dropped 5 bases and J dropped 6 bases, with 13 bases sitting between them. Germline CDR1 is SGHVS and CDR2 is FQNEAQ. The CDR3 totals 13 residues. The CDR3 loop is CASSVSSMNGYTF. The CDR3 DNA follows: TGTGCCAGCAGCGTTTCGTCTATGAATGGCTACACCTTC.

The chain joins TRBV4-3 to TRBJ2-1; TRBD2 aligns across 12 bases. V lost 1 base and J lost 8; bases outside the gene matches: 6. Germline CDR1 reads LGHNA; CDR2 reads YSLEER. The CDR3 runs 16 residues. The CDR3 loop is CASSQVIASGGDEQFF. CDR3 DNA sequence: TGCGCCAGCAGCCAAGTTATCGCTAGCGGGGGGGATGAGCAGTTCTTC.

V usage is TRBV2 and J usage is TRBJ2-7, with a tentative D call TRBD2 (5 bases). CDR3 length: 15 amino acids. Germline CDR1 reads SNHLY; CDR2 reads FYNNEI. Trimming cost V 4 bases and J 7 bases, with 20 bases left between them. The CDR3 reads CASSAVGSPTGEQYF. The CDR3 DNA sequence: TGTGCCAGCAGTGCCGTCGGTAGTCCTACGGGGGAGCAGTACTTC.

Here the CDR3 reads CASSLWEGGFSEQYF. The CDR3, as DNA: TGCGCCAGCAGCTTGTGGGAGGGGGGATTTTCCGAGCAGTACTTC. This chain links TRBV5-1 with TRBJ2-7; TRBD2 is a possible D gene (7 bases). The CDR3 runs to 15 residues. V lost 1 base and J 6 bases, leaving 17 bases between the germline ends. Germline CDR1 reads SGHRS; CDR2 reads YFSETQ. Variable domain in full (rest from reference TRBV5-1 and TRBJ2-7): KAGVTQTPRYLIKTRGQQVTLSCSPISGHRSVSWYQQTPGQGLQFLFEYFSETQRNKGNFPGRFSGRQFSNSRSEMNVSTLELGDSALYLCASSLWEGGFSEQYFGPGTRLTVT.

The V call is TRBV4-1, the J call TRBJ2-2; 7 nucleotides match TRBD1. Germline V gene lookup returns CDR1 MGHRA and CDR2 YSYEKL. V lost 1 base to trimming and J lost 4 bases; unmatched junction nucleotides: 12. The CDR3 is 18 residues long. The CDR3 protein is CASSQAPPGTEPTGELFF. The CDR3 bases are TGCGCCAGCAGCCAAGCTCCTCCCGGGACAGAGCCCACCGGGGAGCTGTTTTTT.